Below, one T cell receptor (beta chain) is given with its context. What it recognizes is unknown. The sample is drawn from a study of tumour-infiltrating T cells in Burkitt lymphoma. Study in general: This cohort included all epidemiological subtypes of Burkitt lymphoma. Repertoire clonality predicted overall and progression-free survival.

General study findings and limits: Public clonotypes, several, appeared across numerous Burkitt lymphoma patients.

The protocol was immunoSEQ multiplex PCR, while the TCRdb copy is restricted to in-frame clones and leaves out a portion. The repertoire holds a few thousand clones, over 12% seen once, with 9% in the top ten. V lost 0 bases, J lost 8 bases, and 5 bases stayed unmatched. CDR1 GTSNPN and CDR2 SVGIG come from the germline V gene (reference sequence). This CDR3 has 13 amino acids. Sequenced input: tumor tissue from a relapse. V is TRBV30 and J is TRBJ1-1; 8 bases map to TRBD1. The source is a human donor with relapsed Burkitt lymphoma. DNA for the CDR3: TGTGCCTGGAGTGTACGGGACAGGTCGGAAGCTTTCTTT. Translating it yields CAWSVRDRSEAFF. The full variable domain, in which reference TRBV30 and TRBJ1-1 provide the parts outside the CDR3, is SQTIHQWPATLVQPVGSPLSLECTVEGTSNPNLYWYRQAAGRGLQLLFYSVGIGQISSEVPQNLSASRPQDRQFILSSKKLLLSDSGFYLCAWSVRDRSEAFFGQGTRLTVV.